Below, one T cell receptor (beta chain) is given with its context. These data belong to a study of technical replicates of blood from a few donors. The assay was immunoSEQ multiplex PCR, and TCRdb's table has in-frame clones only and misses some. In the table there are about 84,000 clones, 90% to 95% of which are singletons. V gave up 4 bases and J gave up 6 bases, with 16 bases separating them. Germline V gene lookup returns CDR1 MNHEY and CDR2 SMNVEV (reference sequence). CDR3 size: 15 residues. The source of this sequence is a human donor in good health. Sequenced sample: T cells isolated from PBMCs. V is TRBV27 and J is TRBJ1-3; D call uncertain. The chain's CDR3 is CASSSLAPAVNTIYF. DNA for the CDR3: TGTGCCAGCAGTTCCCTGGCACCGGCGGTAAACACCATATATTTT.